This TCR beta chain was found in a study of cytomegalovirus exposure and HLA in healthy donors. Study context: An earlier analysis found fewer than 120 million unique TCR beta sequences from around 180 million T cells. Study outcomes and limitations: CMV antigen specificity was confirmed in vitro for three CMV-associated chains. TRBV6-2, TRBV6-3 and other indistinguishable V segments were excluded. In a later analysis, several top co-occurrence clusters appeared linked to parvovirus B19, influenza, CMV and Epstein-Barr virus.

A multiplex PCR was run with 60 Vbeta primers and 13 Jbeta primers. Data came from immunoSEQ multiplex PCR; TCRdb stores just in-frame clones and leaves some out. The data show 100,000 to 150,000 clones, 80% to 85% seen once. Turning to this clone: Its antigen remains unknown.

Germline V gives CDR1 MNHNS, CDR2 SASEGT. With 6 bases removed from V and 2 bases from J, the gap between germline ends came to 15 bases. This CDR3 region has 15 residues. The chain joins TRBV6-1 to TRBJ2-3; a possible D gene is TRBD1 (6 bases). This clonotype was obtained from a boy aged 10-17 years in good health and CMV-seronegative. The source material was PBMCs. The CDR3 sequence is CASRGAASITDTQYF. In DNA form, the CDR3 reads TGTGCCAGCAGGGGGGCCGCCTCAATCACAGATACGCAGTATTTT.